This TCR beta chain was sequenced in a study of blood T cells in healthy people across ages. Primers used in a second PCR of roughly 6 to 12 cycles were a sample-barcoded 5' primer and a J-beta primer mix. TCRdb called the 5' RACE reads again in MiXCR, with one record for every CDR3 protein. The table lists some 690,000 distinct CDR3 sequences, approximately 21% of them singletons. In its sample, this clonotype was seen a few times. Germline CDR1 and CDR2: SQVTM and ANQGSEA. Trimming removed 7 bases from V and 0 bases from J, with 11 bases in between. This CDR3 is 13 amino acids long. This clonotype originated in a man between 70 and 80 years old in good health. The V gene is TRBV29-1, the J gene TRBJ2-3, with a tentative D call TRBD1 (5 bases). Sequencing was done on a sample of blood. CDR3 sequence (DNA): TGCAGCGCCGGCCACAGGAGCACAGATACGCAGTATTTT. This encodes CSAGHRSTDTQYF.